This T cell receptor (beta chain) originates from a study of blood T cell repertoires in COVID-19. Looking at the study overall: The cDNA or gDNA used as material had been derived from T cells, B-cell-depleted T cells, or PBMCs.

The J segment lost 0 bases and the V segment lost 6 bases, leaving 8 bases of the junction unmatched. The CDR3 is made up of 16 amino acids. The germline CDR1 and CDR2 sequences are MNHEY and SMNVEV (reference sequence). The method was immunoSEQ multiplex PCR; TCRdb's version includes in-frame clones alone and lacks a portion of them. The sample carries about 80,000 clones, more than 75% recorded once. This rearrangement joins TRBV27 to TRBJ1-5; TRBD1 aligns across 7 bases. Sequenced sample: peripheral blood. The sequence came from a human donor in a cohort sampled during active COVID-19. The DNA of the CDR3 is TGTGCCAGCAGGCACAGGGGCGAGGATAGCAATCAGCCCCAGCATTTT. Its protein is CASRHRGEDSNQPQHF.